The text below deals with one T cell receptor (beta chain). Antigen specificity is unknown. In the same sample, other DNA sequences code for this CDR3. The germline V gene encodes CDR1 MNHNS and CDR2 SASEGT. Trimming cost V 1 base and J 8 bases, with 11 bases left between them. There are 14 residues in the CDR3. These data originate in a study of OX40 agonist ivuxolimab in advanced cancers. Study-wide points: Circulating CD4+ and CD8+ T cells showed clonal expansion by week 6 at 0.1 to 3.0 mg/kg.

The table came from immunoSEQ multiplex PCR; TCRdb's copy has only in-frame clones and leaves some out. The sample yields 30,000 to 40,000 clones, over 90% seen once. Autoimmune disease history or systemic immunosuppression barred patients. This sequence originates from an adult with an advanced solid tumor such as melanoma, head and neck, liver or kidney cancer. J is TRBJ1-4 and V is TRBV6-1; D is uncertain. The sample in question was CD4+ or CD8+ T cells sorted from blood, obtained in a trial of the OX40 agonist ivuxolimab. The CDR3 spells CASSEGGEGEKLFF. The CDR3 DNA is TGTGCCAGCAGTGAAGGGGGAGAGGGAGAAAAACTGTTTTTT.